This T cell receptor beta chain was sequenced in a study of radiation and T cells in renal cell carcinoma. The wider study: Nephrectomy followed 15 Gy stereotactic body radiation by 4 weeks.

Germline V lookup: CDR1 MGHDK, CDR2 SYGVNS. The CDR3 length is 14 residues. J was trimmed by 6 bases and V by 6 bases; bases with no gene match: 4. General study points: No pretreatment tumor biopsies were available for baseline clonotypes. From baseline, blood top tumor clonotypes peaked at 2 weeks post-radiation.

As regards this clone: Antigen unknown.

Profiling relied on immunoSEQ multiplex PCR, and the TCRdb table lists in-frame clones only, not all of them. The table shows 130,000 or so clones, with 70% to 90% occurring only once. Indicated time point: baseline pretreatment blood. This sample's treatment: 15 Gy SBRT to primary tumor, nephrectomy 4 weeks later. Radiation-treated patients gave blood at baseline, week 2 and week 4. The receptor's source is a woman aged 45 to 65 with renal cell carcinoma. The starting material was blood, obtained from a patient whose treatment included radiotherapy and nephrectomy. V usage is TRBV25-1 and J usage is TRBJ2-2, with 10 bases that match TRBD1. The CDR3 DNA reads TGTGCCAGCAGACCGGACAGGGGGGCCGGGGAGCTGTTTTTT. The encoded protein is CASRPDRGAGELFF. The full variable domain, rest sourced from reference TRBV25-1 and TRBJ2-2, is EADIYQTPRYLVIGTGKKITLECSQTMGHDKMYWYQQDPGMELHLIHYSYGVNSTEKGDLSSESTVSRIRTEHFPLTLESARPSHTSQYLCASRPDRGAGELFFGEGSRLTVL.